Below are 17 T cell receptor beta chains sequenced from a single sample in a study of blood T cells in healthy people across ages. A sample-barcoded 5' primer and a J-beta primer mix were used in a second PCR of roughly 6 to 11 cycles. TCRdb re-derived calls from the 5' RACE reads in MiXCR, one entry per CDR3 protein. The table has roughly 2 million distinct CDR3 sequences, roughly 50% seen once. Source material: blood. These receptors were taken from a woman aged 40-49 years in good health.

The J gene is TRBJ1-1, the V gene TRBV6-5; D perhaps matches TRBD1 (6 bases). The CDR3 covers 15 residues. In germline, CDR1 is MNHEY, CDR2 SVGAGI. Trimming left V 2 bases short and J 4 bases short, with 14 bases between. CDR3 region: CASSYREGGGTEAFF. CDR3 nucleotides: TGTGCCAGCAGTTACCGTGAGGGGGGGGGCACTGAAGCTTTCTTT.

This clonotype was seen a handful of times. V usage is TRBV6-5 and J usage is TRBJ1-2; tentatively, D is TRBD1 (5 bases). The CDR3 has 12 amino acids. Germline lookup yields CDR1 MNHEY and CDR2 SVGAGI. Trimming left V 7 bases short and J 6 bases short, with 12 bases between. This CDR3 is CASTHGADGYTF. The CDR3 DNA follows: TGTGCCAGCACCCACGGGGCCGATGGCTACACCTTC.

The genes are TRBV27 and TRBJ2-5, with D possibly being TRBD2 (6 bases). Trimming removed 4 bases from V and 3 bases from J, with 15 bases in between. The CDR3 extends over 15 amino acids. Germline V CDR1 and CDR2: MNHEY, SMNVEV (reference sequence). The CDR3 bases are TGTGCCAGCAGTTCACTAGCAACGACTAAAGAGACCCAGTACTTC. Translation: CASSSLATTKETQYF.

The CDR3: CATSDFGAGNYNEQFF. The CDR3 region has the DNA TGTGCCACCAGTGATTTTGGGGCAGGGAACTACAATGAGCAGTTCTTC. The V call is TRBV24-1, the J call TRBJ2-1, with a weak D call TRBD1 (5 bases). Germline V CDR1 and CDR2: KGHDR, SFDVKD. The CDR3 extends over 16 amino acids. Trimming shortened V by 1 base and J by 3 bases, and 12 bases separated the two germline ends.

The table lists this clonotype with a few counts. This chain uses TRBV12-3 or TRBV12-4 with TRBJ2-7; 8 nucleotides line up with TRBD1. The DNA end favors TRBJ2-5, so the J call may be wrong. The CDR3 has 12 residues. CDR3 DNA sequence: TGTGCCACCTGCGACAGGGGCGGGACCCAGTACTTC. It codes for CATCDRGGTQYF.

J is TRBJ1-5 and V is TRBV20-1, with D tentatively TRBD1 (5 bases). Looked up from germline, CDR1 is DFQATT and CDR2 is SNEGSKA (reference sequence). This CDR3 contains 15 residues. Trimming removed 6 bases at V and 0 bases at J, with 15 bases between. CDR3 nucleotides: TGCAGTGCACCCCGACAGACCTATAGCAATCAGCCCCAGCATTTT. Amino acid sequence: CSAPRQTYSNQPQHF.

This chain joins TRBV28 and TRBJ1-6; 8 bases line up with TRBD1. The CDR3 is made up of 16 amino acids. CDR1 and CDR2 from the germline V gene are MDHEN and SYDVKM. V shed 8 bases and J 6 bases; nucleotides not matched to a gene: 12. The CDR3 bases are TGTGCCAGCCCCAACGGGGCAGGGGGCTTTAATTCACCCCTCCACTTT. It specifies CASPNGAGGFNSPLHF. Drawing the rest from reference TRBV28 and TRBJ1-6, the complete variable domain is DVKVTQSSRYLVKRTGEKVFLECVQDMDHENMFWYRQDPGLGLRLIYFSYDVKMKEKGDIPEGYSVSREKKERFSLILESASTNQTSMYLCASPNGAGGFNSPLHFGNGTRLTVT.

The chain combines TRBV7-9 with TRBJ2-3; the D is unclear. Trimming removed 1 base from V and 9 bases from J, with 5 bases in between. Germline assignment: CDR1 SEHNR and CDR2 FQNEAQ (reference sequence). CDR3 size: 11 residues. The CDR3 sequence: CASSLEATQYF. In DNA, the CDR3 is TGTGCCAGCAGCTTAGAGGCCACGCAGTATTTT.

This chain uses TRBV4-1 with TRBJ2-2, with 7 bases aligning to TRBD2. CDR3 length equals 17 residues. The germline V gene encodes CDR1 MGHRA and CDR2 YSYEKL. V was clipped by 4 bases and J by 0 bases; unmatched bases: 8. The CDR3 DNA reads TGCGCCAGCAGCCTAAGAGGGGCGGGGGCGAACACCGGGGAGCTGTTTTTT. Residues: CASSLRGAGANTGELFF.

The chain links TRBV20-1 to TRBJ2-5, with TRBD1 as a possible D gene (5 bases). Germline CDR1 is DFQATT and CDR2 is SNEGSKA (reference sequence). This CDR3 is built from 13 residues. The V end lost 1 base, the J end lost 3 bases, and 9 bases lay between the germline ends. CDR3 sequence (DNA): TGCAGTGCTAGAGTGACAGTGAAAGAGACCCAGTACTTC. Its translation: CSARVTVKETQYF.

This clonotype was seen many times. This sequence joins TRBV29-1 and TRBJ2-7; 12 bases are shared with TRBD1. This CDR3 has 13 residues. CDR1 and CDR2 (germline): SQVTM, ANQGSEA. The trim removed 7 bases at V and 6 bases at J, leaving 7 bases unmatched. CDR3 region: CSAYRDRGREQYF. The CDR3 region has the DNA TGCAGCGCCTACCGGGACAGGGGGCGCGAGCAGTACTTC.

This clonotype turned up a few times. This sequence joins TRBV4-1 and TRBJ1-4; perhaps TRBD1 as D (5 bases). Trimming shortened V by 8 bases and J by 5 bases, and 18 bases separated the two germline ends. This CDR3 comprises 15 residues. The germline V gene has CDR1 MGHRA and CDR2 YSYEKL. The CDR3 DNA follows: TGCGCCAGCCGCGACAAGGGGAATAAGAATGAAAAACTGTTTTTT. Encoded protein: CASRDKGNKNEKLFF.

The table lists this clonotype with a count of one. The rearrangement links TRBV5-6 to TRBJ2-7, with D perhaps TRBD1 or TRBD2 (5 bases each). Germline-derived CDR1 and CDR2 are SGHDT and YYEEEE. V dropped 1 base and J dropped 5 bases, with 13 bases sitting between them. This CDR3 is built from 14 residues. CDR3 in DNA: TGTGCCAGCAGCTTGTCGGGACCTTTGAACGAGCAGTACTTC. Its protein is CASSLSGPLNEQYF.

This clonotype was picked up a small number of times. V gene TRBV27 combines with J gene TRBJ2-7; 9 nucleotides line up with TRBD2. From germline, CDR1 is MNHEY and CDR2 SMNVEV (reference sequence). V was clipped by 8 bases and J by 5 bases; unmatched bases: 10. The CDR3 spans 14 residues. CDR3: CASGTGTSRHEQYF. CDR3 DNA: TGTGCCAGCGGAACCGGGACTAGCAGACACGAGCAGTACTTC.

The chain recombines TRBV5-1 with TRBJ2-7; 9 nucleotides line up with TRBD1. TRBJ2-5 matches the DNA end more closely, so the J call is doubtful. Germline V gives CDR1 SGHRS, CDR2 YFSETQ. The CDR3 has 16 amino acids. DNA for the CDR3: TGCGCCAGCAGCTTGGGACTTACAGGGGGCGCAGGGACCCAGTACTTC. Translating gives CASSLGLTGGAGTQYF.

The V and J genes are TRBV29-1 and TRBJ2-1; 8 nucleotides align to TRBD2. Per the germline V gene, CDR1 is SQVTM and CDR2 is ANQGSEA. The length of the CDR3 is 18 residues. J gave up 0 bases and V 1 base, and 11 bases lay outside the gene matches. Written as DNA, the CDR3 is TGCAGCGTTGAAGGTCGTGCTGGTCGGGAGGGCTCCTACAATGAGCAGTTCTTC. Translating gives CSVEGRAGREGSYNEQFF.

The CDR3, as DNA: TGCAGTGCTAGAGATGCCCGATTTTGGGGAAATCAGCCCCAGCATTTT. The encoded protein is CSARDARFWGNQPQHF. The genes are TRBV20-1 and TRBJ1-5; D unresolved. Germline V CDR1 and CDR2: DFQATT, SNEGSKA (reference sequence). This CDR3 contains 16 residues. The germline V and J ends were trimmed by 0 bases and 4 bases, with 16 bases remaining between them.